The sequence of this TCR beta chain was determined in a study of human T cells and chemical hapten exposure. This CDR3 comprises 12 residues. Trimming took 7 bases from V and 11 from J; bases not matched to a gene: 12. CDR1 and CDR2 (germline): DFQATT, SNEGSKA (reference sequence). This clonotype has just a few counts. TCRdb analysed the RACE reads with MiXCR anew, one entry per CDR3 protein. The sample yields around 53,000 distinct CDR3 sequences, around a tenth seen once. The time point: patch test 1, 2 weeks after DPC sensitization. Sample treatment: therapeutic diphenylcyclopropenone sensitization with weekly scalp DPC.

The TCR was taken from a woman aged 45-65 years with alopecia areata. Some clones in this sample may be carry-over from other donors' samples. This material consisted of whole blood, taken in connection with sensitization to the hapten diphenylcyclopropenone (DPC). The V call is TRBV20-1, the J call TRBJ1-1; 8 nucleotides match TRBD1. The CDR3 DNA reads as TGCAGTGGAACATCCCCTCAGGGGGCGGCTTTCTTT. This encodes CSGTSPQGAAFF.